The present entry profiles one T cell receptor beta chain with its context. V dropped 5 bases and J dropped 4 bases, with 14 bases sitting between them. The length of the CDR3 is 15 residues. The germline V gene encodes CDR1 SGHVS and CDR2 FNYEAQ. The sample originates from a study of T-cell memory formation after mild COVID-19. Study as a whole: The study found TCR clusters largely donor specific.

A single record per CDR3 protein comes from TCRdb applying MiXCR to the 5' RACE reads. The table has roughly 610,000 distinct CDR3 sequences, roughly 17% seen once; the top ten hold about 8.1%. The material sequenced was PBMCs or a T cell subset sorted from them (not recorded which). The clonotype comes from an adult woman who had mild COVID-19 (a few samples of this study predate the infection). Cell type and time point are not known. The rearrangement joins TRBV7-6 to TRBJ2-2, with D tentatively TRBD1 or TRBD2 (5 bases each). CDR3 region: CASSVRGRPTGELFF. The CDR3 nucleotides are TGTGCCAGCAGCGTGAGGGGCAGACCCACCGGGGAGCTGTTTTTT.